These 20 T cell receptor beta chains originate from one sample sequenced in a study of Graves' ophthalmopathy and Graves' hyperthyroidism. Scientists amplified the TCR beta CDR3 regions from RNA transcripts. Investigators did first-round RT-PCR with HTBI primers, then second-round multiplex PCR. TCRdb re-analysed the multiplex PCR reads in MiXCR, keeping a single row per CDR3 protein. This table has approximately 330,000 distinct CDR3 sequences, 15% to 20% appearing once. The sequenced sample was peripheral blood. These receptor sequences come from an adult man with Graves' ophthalmopathy.

There are many counts of this clonotype. The V and J genes are TRBV3-1 and TRBJ2-7; TRBD2 agrees at 11 bases. The V segment lost 3 bases and the J segment 7 bases; nucleotides outside the gene matches: 11. Looked up from germline, CDR1 is LGHDT and CDR2 is YNNKEL (reference sequence). The CDR3 sequence is 16 residues long. The CDR3 loop is CASSQVAGGPPEEQYF. The CDR3 DNA is TGTGCCAGCAGCCAGGTAGCGGGAGGGCCTCCCGAGGAGCAGTACTTC.

This clonotype was detected many times. V and J are TRBV15 and TRBJ1-5; no clear D gene. The CDR3 loop spans 15 amino acids. Germline assignment: CDR1 LNHNV and CDR2 YYDKDF (reference sequence). Deletions cut 3 bases from V and 2 bases from J, with 11 bases between. CDR3 loop: CATSSVDTRNQPQHF. CDR3 DNA: TGTGCCACCAGCAGCGTTGACACACGCAATCAGCCCCAGCATTTT. Full variable domain (rest looked up from reference TRBV15 and TRBJ1-5): DAMVIQNPRYQVTQFGKPVTLSCSQTLNHNVMYWYQQKSSQAPKLLFHYYDKDFNNEADTPDNFQSRRPNTSFCFLDIRSPGLGDTAMYLCATSSVDTRNQPQHFGDGTRLSIL.

This clonotype was recorded many times. The chain uses TRBV27 and TRBJ1-2, with a tentative D call TRBD1 (5 bases). CDR3 length equals 12 residues. The V gene lost 9 bases and the J gene lost 2 bases, with 10 bases spanning the gap. Germline CDR1 MNHEY, CDR2 SMNVEV (reference sequence). CDR3 sequence (DNA): TGTGCCAGTCGCAGGGACAACTATGGCTACACCTTC. It is translated as CASRRDNYGYTF.

This clonotype appeared many times. The rearrangement links TRBV7-2 to TRBJ2-2, with a weak D call TRBD2 (5 bases). The germline gives CDR1 SGHTA, CDR2 FQGNSA. Trimming left V 4 bases short and J 7 bases short, with 16 bases between. This CDR3 comprises 15 residues. CDR3 nucleotides: TGTGCCAGCAGCTCCCTCTCGTTTGGGAGCGGGGAGCTGTTTTTT. It codes for CASSSLSFGSGELFF.

At least ten counts were recorded for this clonotype. V usage is TRBV4-1 and J usage is TRBJ1-2; the D gene is possibly TRBD1 (5 bases). The CDR3 loop spans 15 amino acids. The germline V gene has CDR1 MGHRA and CDR2 YSYEKL. The ends were cut back, 1 base at V and 0 bases at J, with 9 bases in the middle. The CDR3 here is CASSQGRGTNYGYTF. CDR3 nucleotides: TGCGCCAGCAGCCAAGGGAGGGGCACTAACTATGGCTACACCTTC.

In its sample, this clonotype was seen many times. The V gene is TRBV25-1, the J gene TRBJ2-5; 8 bases match TRBD1. The V gene's germline CDR1 is MGHDK and CDR2 SYGVNS. This CDR3 has 16 residues. V was clipped by 5 bases and J by 4 bases; unmatched bases: 12. CDR3 sequence reads: CASSLSGPGGRETQYF. In DNA form, the CDR3 reads TGTGCCAGCAGTCTCTCCGGTCCAGGGGGCAGAGAGACCCAGTACTTC.

This clonotype was recorded at least ten times. The chain uses TRBV28 and TRBJ2-7; 8 bases agree with TRBD1. V lost 3 bases to trimming and J lost 4 bases; unmatched junction nucleotides: 5. From germline, CDR1 is MDHEN and CDR2 SYDVKM. The CDR3 spans 14 residues. DNA for the CDR3: TGTGCCAGCAGTTTCTACAGGGGGGATTACGAGCAGTACTTC. Translated, it gives CASSFYRGDYEQYF.

This clonotype was recorded many times. V is TRBV6-5 and J is TRBJ2-7; no definite D call. V was cut by 5 bases and J by 4 bases, with 12 bases left in between. The CDR3 runs to 13 residues. CDR1 MNHEY and CDR2 SVGAGI come from the germline V gene. The CDR3 DNA reads as TGTGCCAGCAGTAGGGATCCTCGGTACGAGCAGTACTTC. Amino acid sequence: CASSRDPRYEQYF.

This clonotype has at least ten counts. This rearrangement joins TRBV20-1 to TRBJ1-2; TRBD1 is a possible D gene (6 bases). V was trimmed by 7 bases and J by 5 bases, leaving 14 bases between them. This CDR3 has 12 amino acids. CDR1 and CDR2 from the germline V gene are DFQATT and SNEGSKA (reference sequence). This chain's CDR3 is CSGTGSNYGYTF. Written as DNA, the CDR3 is TGCAGTGGAACAGGGTCAAATTATGGCTACACCTTC.

This clonotype has ten or more counts. J is TRBJ1-1 and V is TRBV14; weak D call: TRBD1 (5 bases). The length of the CDR3 is 15 residues. Germline lookup yields CDR1 SGHDN and CDR2 FVKESK. Trimming stripped 8 bases from V and 0 bases from J, with 16 bases between. CDR3 residues: CASGVGGAMNTEAFF. The CDR3 DNA reads TGTGCCAGCGGGGTGGGAGGGGCGATGAACACTGAAGCTTTCTTT.

Ten or more counts support this clonotype. The chain combines TRBV28 with TRBJ1-2; 8 bases agree with TRBD1. The length of the CDR3 is 14 residues. Per germline, CDR1 MDHEN and CDR2 SYDVKM. J was trimmed by 2 bases and V by 5 bases; bases with no gene match: 4. CDR3 residues: CASSQGQVNYGYTF. The CDR3 DNA reads TGTGCCAGCAGTCAGGGACAGGTCAACTATGGCTACACCTTC.

The table lists this clonotype with many counts. This chain connects TRBV20-1 to TRBJ1-2; D may be TRBD1 (6 bases). CDR3 length: 14 amino acids. Germline-derived CDR1 and CDR2 are DFQATT and SNEGSKA (reference sequence). V was pared by 6 bases and J by 0 bases, with 14 bases between. This CDR3 is CSAITGNPNYGYTF. CDR3 DNA sequence: TGCAGTGCCATTACAGGGAATCCTAACTATGGCTACACCTTC.

This clonotype came up many times. V is TRBV20-1 and J is TRBJ2-2, with TRBD1 matching over 7 bases. From germline, CDR1 is DFQATT and CDR2 SNEGSKA (reference sequence). The CDR3 totals 14 residues. V lost 1 base, J lost 1 base, and 0 bases stayed unmatched. This chain's CDR3 is CSARGQGNTGELFF. The CDR3 bases are TGCAGTGCTAGAGGACAGGGGAACACCGGGGAGCTGTTTTTT.

The table lists this clonotype with many counts. This chain connects TRBV4-2 to TRBJ2-7; D not certain. The germline gives CDR1 LGHNA, CDR2 YNFKEQ. V was pared by 4 bases and J by 3 bases, with 10 bases between. The CDR3 totals 13 residues. The CDR3 spells CASSPTANYEQYF. DNA for the CDR3: TGTGCCAGCAGCCCCACGGCCAACTACGAGCAGTACTTC.

This clonotype appeared many times. The chain recombines TRBV20-1 with TRBJ1-6; a weak D match, TRBD1 (6 bases). This CDR3 is 18 amino acids long. Trimming removed 1 base from V and 0 bases from J, with 16 bases in between. CDR1 DFQATT and CDR2 SNEGSKA come from the germline V gene (reference sequence). CDR3 loop: CSARGTEGRSSYNSPLHF. In DNA, the CDR3 is TGCAGTGCTAGAGGGACAGAGGGCAGGAGCTCCTATAATTCACCCCTCCACTTT.

This clonotype was seen at least ten times. The chain employs TRBV12-3 or TRBV12-4 and TRBJ1-5, with D tentatively TRBD1 (6 bases). Trimming took off 7 bases at V and 0 bases at J, with 13 bases between the two ends. This CDR3 has 15 amino acids. CDR3 coding DNA: TGTGCCAGCAAGCTCCAGGGGCCTAGCAATCAGCCCCAGCATTTT. Its protein product is CASKLQGPSNQPQHF.

This clonotype was seen many times. The chain employs TRBV3-1 and TRBJ2-4; D is possibly TRBD1 or TRBD2 (5 bases each). Trimming shortened V by 5 bases and J by 6 bases, and 11 bases separated the two germline ends. Per germline, CDR1 LGHDT and CDR2 YNNKEL (reference sequence). The CDR3 contains 13 residues. The CDR3 coding sequence is TGTGCCAGCAGCGTGTCAGGGAGAAACATTCAGTACTTC. It codes for CASSVSGRNIQYF.

This clonotype was found a few times. At one end, the junction sequence differs from germline, possibly due to a read error. This chain connects TRBV7-3 to TRBJ1-1, with a possible D match to TRBD1 (5 bases). The CDR3 is 14 amino acids. Germline V gene lookup returns CDR1 SGHTA and CDR2 FQGTGA. CDR3 residues: CASSLVGQNTEAYF. CDR3 bases: TGTGCCAGCAGCCTCGTAGGACAAAACACTGAAGCTTACTTT.

This clonotype was seen many times. The chain employs TRBV13 and TRBJ1-2, with D tentatively TRBD1 (6 bases). Per the germline V gene, CDR1 is PRHDT and CDR2 is FYEKMQ (reference sequence). The CDR3 contains 16 residues. Trimming stripped 1 base from V and 3 bases from J, with 15 bases between. CDR3 sequence: CASSLEGVGSHYGYTF. The DNA for the CDR3 is TGTGCCAGCAGCTTAGAGGGGGTGGGGTCCCACTATGGCTACACCTTC.

This clonotype was seen ten or more times. This chain links TRBV4-2 with TRBJ1-5; 8 nucleotides match TRBD1. V was pared by 4 bases and J by 7 bases, with 12 bases of the junction left unmatched. Per germline, CDR1 LGHNA and CDR2 YNFKEQ. The CDR3 totals 16 residues. The CDR3 sequence is CASSPIGQGLRQPQHF. The CDR3 DNA reads as TGTGCCAGCAGCCCGATAGGACAGGGTCTACGGCAGCCCCAGCATTTT.